The entry that follows covers one TCR beta chain sequence. This entry is derived from a study of identical twins. One entry per CDR3 protein results from TCRdb running MiXCR on the 5' RACE reads. The sample lists some 460,000 distinct CDR3 sequences, more than 13% occurring once. Germline CDR1 MNHNS, CDR2 SASEGT. CDR3 length: 13 residues. V gave up 2 bases and J gave up 7 bases, with 6 bases separating them. A further study also used this sample, focusing on yellow fever vaccine responses in identical twins.

Sequences were obtained from CD4+ T cells sorted from blood. The genes are TRBV6-1 and TRBJ1-6; no definite D call. The sequence came from a woman aged 18-29 years in good health. The chain's CDR3 is CASSEQRNSPLHF. As DNA, the CDR3 is TGTGCCAGCAGTGAACAGAGAAATTCACCCCTCCACTTT.